These T cell receptor beta chains were read from a single sample in a study of regulatory T cells in long-lasting Graves disease. TCRdb ran MiXCR on the multiplex PCR reads and lists one entry per CDR3 protein. This repertoire shows 550,000 to 600,000 distinct CDR3 sequences, 15% to 20% found once; its top ten account for around 12%. The same data also went into a second study, on T cells in Graves' hyperthyroidism and ophthalmopathy.

The source material was peripheral blood mononuclear cells (PBMCs), sampled at new diagnosis, from a patient treated with antithyroid drugs. These receptors were obtained from a man younger than 30 with Graves disease. Both conserved end residues are part of each CDR3. Fields, in order: V gene, D gene, clone size, J gene, CDR3 protein, CDR3 DNA. A D gene is named only where the DNA matches it firmly. Some rows have no size entry. The others give once, few or many, or a class for an expanded clone.

TRBV5-1	TRBD1	many	TRBJ2-2	CASSLKTGTYTGELFF	TGCGCCAGCAGCTTAAAGACAGGGACCTACACCGGGGAGCTGTTTTTT
TRBV28	.	many	TRBJ2-3	CASSPPVGSYTDTQYF	TGTGCCAGCAGTCCCCCAGTCGGGAGTTACACAGATACGCAGTATTTT
TRBV5-1	TRBD1	.	TRBJ2-5	CASSKTGVETQYF	TGTGCCAGCAGCAAGACAGGGGTAGAGACCCAGTACTTC
TRBV9	TRBD2	few	TRBJ2-7	CASSVAAGASYEQYF	TGTGCCAGCAGCGTAGCGGCGGGAGCCTCCTACGAGCAGTACTTC
TRBV11-2	.	many	TRBJ2-3	CASSLDTRVQRTQYF	TGTGCCAGCAGCTTAGACACGCGGGTGCAGCGTACGCAGTATTTT
TRBV7-8	.	many	TRBJ2-7	CASSPGPGEQYF	TGTGCCAGCAGCCCCGGCCCAGGGGAGCAGTACTTC
TRBV29-1	TRBD2	many	TRBJ2-7	CSALAGHSYEQYF	TGCAGCGCTTTAGCGGGACACTCCTACGAGCAGTACTTC
TRBV18	TRBD2	.	TRBJ2-3	CASSPLSGLAAPDTQYF	TGTGCCAGCTCACCCCTGTCGGGACTAGCAGCCCCAGATACGCAGTATTTT
TRBV6-2/TRBV6-3	TRBD1	many	TRBJ1-1	CASSPLLGTGDTEAFF	TGTGCCAGCAGTCCTTTACTTGGGACAGGCGACACTGAAGCTTTCTTT
TRBV7-6	TRBD1	.	TRBJ1-2	CASSLVARPPGGQGYTF	TGTGCCAGCAGCTTAGTTGCACGGCCTCCGGGGGGACAGGGCTACACCTTC
TRBV10-2	.	.	TRBJ2-2	CASSEPKRQNTGELFF	TGCGCCAGCAGTGAGCCGAAGCGGCAGAACACCGGGGAGCTGTTTTTT
TRBV28	TRBD2	few	TRBJ2-3	CATYGGSGGSGGTDTQYF	TGTGCCACCTATGGGGGTAGCGGGGGTTCGGGGGGCACAGATACGCAGTATTTT
TRBV27	.	.	TRBJ1-5	CASRSRDTYQPQHF	TGTGCCAGCAGAAGCCGGGACACCTATCAGCCCCAGCATTTT
TRBV20-1	TRBD1	.	TRBJ2-2	CSAPRAGGTGELFF	TGCAGTGCACCGAGGGCAGGGGGCACCGGGGAGCTGTTTTTT
TRBV10-1	TRBD2	.	TRBJ2-3	CASSESLAGAPDTQYF	TGCGCCAGCAGTGAGTCACTAGCGGGAGCTCCAGATACGCAGTATTTT
TRBV9	.	few	TRBJ2-7	CASSTTNGDYEQYF	TGTGCCAGCAGCACAACCAACGGCGACTACGAGCAGTACTTC
TRBV3-1	TRBD2	many	TRBJ2-3	CASSRGTSGADTQYF	TGTGCCAGCAGCCGCGGGACTAGCGGGGCAGATACGCAGTATTTT
TRBV12-3/TRBV12-4	TRBD1	many	TRBJ1-1	CASSLTGRTEAFF	TGTGCCAGCAGTTTGACAGGGAGAACTGAAGCTTTCTTT
TRBV20-1	TRBD2	few	TRBJ2-7	CSATSGLAGGYSYEQYF	TGCAGTGCTACAAGCGGACTAGCGGGAGGATATTCCTACGAGCAGTACTTC
TRBV19	.	once	TRBJ2-2	CASSIVRVTGELFF	TGTGCCAGTAGTATAGTTCGAGTAACCGGGGAGCTGTTTTTT
TRBV9	TRBD2	.	TRBJ2-2	CASRSPGLANTGELFF	TGTGCCAGCAGATCACCGGGACTAGCTAACACCGGGGAGCTGTTTTTT
TRBV14	.	.	TRBJ2-1	CASSPGPGPLVNEQFF	TGTGCCAGCAGCCCAGGGCCGGGACCTCTAGTCAATGAGCAGTTCTTC
TRBV18	TRBD1	few	TRBJ2-2	CASSLQGAPTGELFF	TGTGCCAGCTCATTGCAGGGGGCGCCCACCGGGGAGCTGTTTTTT
TRBV3-1	TRBD1	.	TRBJ1-3	CASRAGTGDTGNTIYF	TGTGCCAGCAGGGCCGGGACAGGGGATACTGGAAACACCATATATTTT
TRBV3-1	TRBD1	many	TRBJ1-1	CASSQDGLTGYRNTEAFF	TGTGCCAGCAGCCAAGACGGTTTGACAGGGTATAGGAACACTGAAGCTTTCTTT
TRBV5-1	.	once	TRBJ2-1	CGSSLRTTTNNEQFF	TGCGGCAGCAGCTTGAGGACTACTACCAACAATGAGCAGTTCTTC
TRBV12-3/TRBV12-4	.	many	TRBJ1-1	CASSNGPSEAFF	TGTGCCAGCAGTAACGGGCCCTCTGAAGCTTTCTTT
TRBV5-1	.	many	TRBJ2-5	CASSPMTGWETQYF	TGCGCCAGCAGCCCCATGACAGGTTGGGAGACCCAGTACTTC
TRBV2	TRBD1	.	TRBJ2-3	CASDRETSTDTQYF	TGTGCCAGTGACAGGGAGACAAGCACAGATACGCAGTATTTT